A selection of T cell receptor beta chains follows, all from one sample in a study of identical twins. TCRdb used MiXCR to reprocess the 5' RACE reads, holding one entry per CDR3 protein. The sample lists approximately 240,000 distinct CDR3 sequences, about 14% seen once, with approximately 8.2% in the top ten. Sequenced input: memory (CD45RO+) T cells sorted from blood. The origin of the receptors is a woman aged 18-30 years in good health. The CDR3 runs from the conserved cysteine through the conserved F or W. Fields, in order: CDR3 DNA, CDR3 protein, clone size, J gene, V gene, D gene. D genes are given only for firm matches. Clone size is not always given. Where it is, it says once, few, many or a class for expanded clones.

CDR3 DNA: TGTGCCAGCAGTCTCTCCCAGTGGAACACTGAAGCTTTCTTT; CDR3 protein: CASSLSQWNTEAFF; clone size: NA; J gene: TRBJ1-1; V gene: TRBV12-3/TRBV12-4; D gene: NA
CDR3 DNA: TGCGCCAGCAGCATATCGGGACGGCAGCCCCAGCATTTT; CDR3 protein: CASSISGRQPQHF; clone size: many; J gene: TRBJ1-5; V gene: TRBV5-1; D gene: NA
CDR3 DNA: TGTGCCAGCAGTCCTGGCCTCTATGGCTACACCTTC; CDR3 protein: CASSPGLYGYTF; clone size: many; J gene: TRBJ1-2; V gene: TRBV6-1; D gene: NA
CDR3 DNA: TGCGCCAGCAGTGAAGGACCAGAGTTCTACGAGCAGTACTTC; CDR3 protein: CASSEGPEFYEQYF; clone size: few; J gene: TRBJ2-7; V gene: TRBV10-1; D gene: NA
CDR3 DNA: TGTGCCAGCAGTCACGATATAGTTTTGTTCTTC; CDR3 protein: CASSHDIVLFF; clone size: few; J gene: TRBJ2-1; V gene: TRBV6-6; D gene: NA
CDR3 DNA: TGTGCCAGCAGTTACTCGGGGACTTACGAGCAGTACTTC; CDR3 protein: CASSYSGTYEQYF; clone size: few; J gene: TRBJ2-7; V gene: TRBV6-5; D gene: NA
CDR3 DNA: TGTGCCAGCAGTATTAGCGGCCAAATGGATACGCAGTATTTT; CDR3 protein: CASSISGQMDTQYF; clone size: few; J gene: TRBJ2-3; V gene: TRBV6-2/TRBV6-3; D gene: NA
CDR3 DNA: TGCAGTGCCCTAGACGGAGGCAATCAGCCCCAGCATTTT; CDR3 protein: CSALDGGNQPQHF; clone size: NA; J gene: TRBJ1-5; V gene: TRBV20-1; D gene: NA
CDR3 DNA: TGTGCCAGCAGCCCCACTCAGGGCAGTCTATTGGCACCCCTCCACTTT; CDR3 protein: CASSPTQGSLLAPLHF; clone size: many; J gene: TRBJ1-6; V gene: TRBV6-1; D gene: NA
CDR3 DNA: TGTGCCAGCAGCTTGATCGGTTACGGGGGCAATCAGCCCCAGCATTTT; CDR3 protein: CASSLIGYGGNQPQHF; clone size: few; J gene: TRBJ1-5; V gene: TRBV11-3; D gene: NA
CDR3 DNA: TGTGCCAGCAGCCAGGGCGTGGGGCCCTCAGATACGCAGTATTTT; CDR3 protein: CASSQGVGPSDTQYF; clone size: NA; J gene: TRBJ2-3; V gene: TRBV6-2/TRBV6-3; D gene: NA
CDR3 DNA: TGTGCCAGCAGGGACTCAGGGAATGTAGAGACCCAGTACTTC; CDR3 protein: CASRDSGNVETQYF; clone size: many; J gene: TRBJ2-5; V gene: TRBV6-5; D gene: NA
CDR3 DNA: TGCAGTGCTCGACAGGGGGCCACTGAAGCTTTCTTT; CDR3 protein: CSARQGATEAFF; clone size: many; J gene: TRBJ1-1; V gene: TRBV20-1; D gene: TRBD1
CDR3 DNA: TGCGCCAGGCCGAGAGACAGCTCCTACGAGCAGTACTTC; CDR3 protein: CARPRDSSYEQYF; clone size: many; J gene: TRBJ2-7; V gene: TRBV10-1; D gene: NA
CDR3 DNA: TGCAGTGCTAGAGATATAAACTCCATCAATGAGCAGTTCTTC; CDR3 protein: CSARDINSINEQFF; clone size: many; J gene: TRBJ2-1; V gene: TRBV20-1; D gene: NA
CDR3 DNA: TGTGCCAGCAGTTACTCCCACAAAGCGGACAATGAGCAGTTCTTC; CDR3 protein: CASSYSHKADNEQFF; clone size: few; J gene: TRBJ2-1; V gene: TRBV6-5; D gene: NA
CDR3 DNA: TGCAGCGGACACTCTAGCGGGAATTCTGAGCAGTTCTTC; CDR3 protein: CSGHSSGNSEQFF; clone size: many; J gene: TRBJ2-1; V gene: TRBV29-1; D gene: TRBD2
CDR3 DNA: TGTGCCAGCAGCCAAACAGGGGGCCCAGATACGCAGTATTTT; CDR3 protein: CASSQTGGPDTQYF; clone size: NA; J gene: TRBJ2-3; V gene: TRBV5-6; D gene: TRBD1
CDR3 DNA: TGCGCCAGCAGCCAGGGGACTAGCGGGACGAGCATGTTCTTC; CDR3 protein: CASSQGTSGTSMFF; clone size: NA; J gene: TRBJ2-1; V gene: TRBV4-3; D gene: TRBD2
CDR3 DNA: TGTGCCAGCAGCGTTGGGGACGTTGAGACCCAGTACTTC; CDR3 protein: CASSVGDVETQYF; clone size: NA; J gene: TRBJ2-5; V gene: TRBV5-5; D gene: NA
CDR3 DNA: TGCGCCAGCAGCGCCGGGACTTCTTACACAGATACGCAGTATTTT; CDR3 protein: CASSAGTSYTDTQYF; clone size: NA; J gene: TRBJ2-3; V gene: TRBV5-1; D gene: NA
CDR3 DNA: TGTGCCAGCGGGTCGACGGGACCGTACGAGCAGTACTTC; CDR3 protein: CASGSTGPYEQYF; clone size: NA; J gene: TRBJ2-7; V gene: TRBV5-5; D gene: NA
CDR3 DNA: TGCGCCAGCAGCTTAGAGCGCGGGGAGCTGTTTTTT; CDR3 protein: CASSLERGELFF; clone size: few; J gene: TRBJ2-2; V gene: TRBV5-1; D gene: NA
CDR3 DNA: TGTGCCAGCAGTTTTAGACAGATTCGGACTGAAGCTTTCTTT; CDR3 protein: CASSFRQIRTEAFF; clone size: many; J gene: TRBJ1-1; V gene: TRBV12-3/TRBV12-4; D gene: NA
CDR3 DNA: TGTGCCAGCAGCCAGGTCGGGTCACCCCTCCACTTT; CDR3 protein: CASSQVGSPLHF; clone size: NA; J gene: TRBJ1-6; V gene: TRBV7-8; D gene: NA
CDR3 DNA: TGTGCCAGCACCGTTACAGGGGGCTCCTATAATTCACCCCTCCACTTT; CDR3 protein: CASTVTGGSYNSPLHF; clone size: few; J gene: TRBJ1-6; V gene: TRBV7-9; D gene: TRBD1
CDR3 DNA: TGTGCCAGCAGTGAGGGGGGACTTAACTATGGCTACACCTTC; CDR3 protein: CASSEGGLNYGYTF; clone size: NA; J gene: TRBJ1-2; V gene: TRBV2; D gene: NA
CDR3 DNA: TGTGCCAGCAGCTATAGACAGGGTATCATTCCCCATCAAGCTTTCTTT; CDR3 protein: CASSYRQGIIPHQAFF; clone size: many; J gene: TRBJ1-1; V gene: TRBV3-1; D gene: TRBD1
CDR3 DNA: TGTGCCAGCAGCCTCGGCTGGGGCCTGGATGAGCAGTTCTTC; CDR3 protein: CASSLGWGLDEQFF; clone size: few; J gene: TRBJ2-1; V gene: TRBV7-7; D gene: NA
CDR3 DNA: TGCAGTGCTAGAGATCCTTTCGGGGGGCGCGAGCAGTACTTC; CDR3 protein: CSARDPFGGREQYF; clone size: many; J gene: TRBJ2-7; V gene: TRBV20-1; D gene: NA
CDR3 DNA: TGCAGTGCTTATAACAGGGGGCCCGAGCAGTACTTC; CDR3 protein: CSAYNRGPEQYF; clone size: NA; J gene: TRBJ2-7; V gene: TRBV20-1; D gene: TRBD1
CDR3 DNA: TGCAGCGTTCGACAAGAGACCCAGTACTTC; CDR3 protein: CSVRQETQYF; clone size: NA; J gene: TRBJ2-5; V gene: TRBV29-1; D gene: NA
CDR3 DNA: TGTGCCAGCACCCGCGGACAGATCTACGAGCAGTACTTC; CDR3 protein: CASTRGQIYEQYF; clone size: NA; J gene: TRBJ2-7; V gene: TRBV11-2; D gene: NA
CDR3 DNA: TGTGCCAGCAGTGTCGACTGGGGAGGAACTGAAGCTTTCTTT; CDR3 protein: CASSVDWGGTEAFF; clone size: NA; J gene: TRBJ1-1; V gene: TRBV6-1; D gene: NA
CDR3 DNA: TGTGCTAGTGGTTTGGTAGACAGCTCCTACGAGCAGTACTTC; CDR3 protein: CASGLVDSSYEQYF; clone size: NA; J gene: TRBJ2-7; V gene: TRBV12-5; D gene: NA
CDR3 DNA: TGCAGTGCTAAACGCCAGGGAGACTATGGCTACACCTTC; CDR3 protein: CSAKRQGDYGYTF; clone size: many; J gene: TRBJ1-2; V gene: TRBV20-1; D gene: NA
CDR3 DNA: TGCGCCAGCAGCCTTCTACCGGGGGCAGCTTCACCCTACGAGCAGTACTTC; CDR3 protein: CASSLLPGAASPYEQYF; clone size: NA; J gene: TRBJ2-7; V gene: TRBV4-1; D gene: NA
CDR3 DNA: TGTGCCAGCAGCCCCTTAACGGACACCGGGGAGCTGTTTTTT; CDR3 protein: CASSPLTDTGELFF; clone size: NA; J gene: TRBJ2-2; V gene: TRBV7-3; D gene: NA
CDR3 DNA: TGTGCCAGCAGTTACGTACTTGGCGGGGGTAACTACAATGAGCAGTTCTTC; CDR3 protein: CASSYVLGGGNYNEQFF; clone size: many; J gene: TRBJ2-1; V gene: TRBV6-2/TRBV6-3; D gene: TRBD2
CDR3 DNA: TGCAGTGCCAAGGGACTAGTACCCGGGGAGCTGTTTTTT; CDR3 protein: CSAKGLVPGELFF; clone size: NA; J gene: TRBJ2-2; V gene: TRBV20-1; D gene: TRBD2
CDR3 DNA: TGCAGTGCTAGTGCGGGGACCGCGGGACAAGGGCAAGAGACCCAGTACTTC; CDR3 protein: CSASAGTAGQGQETQYF; clone size: NA; J gene: TRBJ2-5; V gene: TRBV20-1; D gene: NA
CDR3 DNA: TGCAGTGCTAGGGACGTAAGTCTACTCTCCTACGAGCAGTACTTC; CDR3 protein: CSARDVSLLSYEQYF; clone size: NA; J gene: TRBJ2-7; V gene: TRBV20-1; D gene: NA
CDR3 DNA: TGTGCCAGCCGATGGGAGACAGATACGCAGTATTTT; CDR3 protein: CASRWETDTQYF; clone size: NA; J gene: TRBJ2-3; V gene: TRBV2; D gene: NA
CDR3 DNA: TGCAGTGCTAGAGATCGAAGCGGGGTCTCCACAGATACGCAGTATTTT; CDR3 protein: CSARDRSGVSTDTQYF; clone size: few; J gene: TRBJ2-3; V gene: TRBV20-1; D gene: TRBD2
CDR3 DNA: TGTGCCAGCAGCGCACTAGCGGGGGCAGATACGCAGTATTTT; CDR3 protein: CASSALAGADTQYF; clone size: many; J gene: TRBJ2-3; V gene: TRBV9; D gene: TRBD2
CDR3 DNA: TGTGCCAGCAGCCGACACGAGGGTTCCGGGGAGCTGTTTTTT; CDR3 protein: CASSRHEGSGELFF; clone size: NA; J gene: TRBJ2-2; V gene: TRBV12-3/TRBV12-4; D gene: NA
CDR3 DNA: TGCGCCAGCAGCTTTTCCGGGACAGGGGGCGACGAGCAGTACTTC; CDR3 protein: CASSFSGTGGDEQYF; clone size: NA; J gene: TRBJ2-7; V gene: TRBV5-1; D gene: TRBD1
CDR3 DNA: TGTGCCAGTAGTATCAGCGGGAGGGCCCGGAATGAGCAGTTCTTC; CDR3 protein: CASSISGRARNEQFF; clone size: NA; J gene: TRBJ2-1; V gene: TRBV19; D gene: TRBD2
CDR3 DNA: TGTGCCATCGGAGGGGACAGCACAGATACGCAGTATTTT; CDR3 protein: CAIGGDSTDTQYF; clone size: NA; J gene: TRBJ2-3; V gene: TRBV10-3; D gene: NA
CDR3 DNA: TGTGCCAGCAGCGTCGGGAGTCCCGGAGATGAGCAGTTCTTC; CDR3 protein: CASSVGSPGDEQFF; clone size: NA; J gene: TRBJ2-1; V gene: TRBV11-3; D gene: NA
CDR3 DNA: TGCGCCAGCAGTCGAAACCCACGGGAAGAGACCCAGTACTTC; CDR3 protein: CASSRNPREETQYF; clone size: few; J gene: TRBJ2-5; V gene: TRBV5-1; D gene: NA
CDR3 DNA: TGTGCCAGCAGCTTACAGGGTGTAAATGAAAAACTGTTTTTT; CDR3 protein: CASSLQGVNEKLFF; clone size: many; J gene: TRBJ1-4; V gene: TRBV7-9; D gene: NA
CDR3 DNA: TGTGCCAGCAGTTTAGGCCACTCGAACACTGAAGCTTTCTTT; CDR3 protein: CASSLGHSNTEAFF; clone size: NA; J gene: TRBJ1-1; V gene: TRBV12-3/TRBV12-4; D gene: NA